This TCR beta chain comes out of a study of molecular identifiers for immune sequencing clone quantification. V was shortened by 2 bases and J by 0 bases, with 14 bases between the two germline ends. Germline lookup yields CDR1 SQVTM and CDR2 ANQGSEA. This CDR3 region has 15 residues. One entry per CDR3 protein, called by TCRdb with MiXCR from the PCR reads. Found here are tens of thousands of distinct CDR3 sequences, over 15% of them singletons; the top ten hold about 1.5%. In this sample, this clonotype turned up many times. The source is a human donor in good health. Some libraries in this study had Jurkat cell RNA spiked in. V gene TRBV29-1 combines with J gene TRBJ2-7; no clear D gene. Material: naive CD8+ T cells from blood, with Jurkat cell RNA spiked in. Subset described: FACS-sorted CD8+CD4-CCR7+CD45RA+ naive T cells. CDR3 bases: TGCAGCGTTGAATTGGTAATTGGCAACTCCTACGAGCAGTACTTC. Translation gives CSVELVIGNSYEQYF.